Presented here are 17 T cell receptor beta chains from one specimen sequenced in a study of breast tumors, draining lymph nodes, adjacent tissues. TCRdb redid the calling of the multiplex PCR reads with MiXCR, one entry per CDR3 protein. The sample consists of 150,000 to 200,000 distinct CDR3 sequences, approximately 33% of them appearing once. Breast cancer patients provided tissue from their axillary draining lymph nodes. The specimen sequenced was axillary lymph node tissue. These receptors were taken from a female donor with breast cancer. Some clones in this sample may be carry-over from other donors' samples.

This clonotype was counted ten times or more. This chain connects TRBV2 to TRBJ1-6, with a tentative D call TRBD1 (5 bases). Trimming left V 2 bases short and J 6 bases short, with 8 bases between. CDR3 length: 14 residues. Germline V CDR1 and CDR2: SNHLY, FYNNEI. CDR3 region: CASSEQGVNSPLHF. CDR3 in DNA: TGTGCCAGCAGTGAACAGGGAGTTAATTCACCCCTCCACTTT.

Ten or more counts support this clonotype. The chain links TRBV3-1 to TRBJ1-6; TRBD1 aligns across 7 bases. CDR3 length: 16 residues. Germline V gene sequence: CDR1 LGHDT, CDR2 YNNKEL (reference sequence). V shed 2 bases and J 6 bases; nucleotides not matched to a gene: 7. The DNA for the CDR3 is TGTGCCAGCAGCCAATACACAGGGGCAGGTAATTCACCCCTCCACTTT. Encoded protein: CASSQYTGAGNSPLHF.

In this sample, this clonotype turned up many times. The CDR3 sequence is CASSPWDRITHEQYF. CDR3 in DNA: TGTGCCAGCAGCCCGTGGGACAGGATAACTCACGAGCAGTACTTC. The J gene is TRBJ2-7, the V gene TRBV7-2; TRBD1 matches at 8 bases. Germline values: CDR1 SGHTA, CDR2 FQGNSA. V trimming: 5 bases; J trimming: 5 bases; junction bases outside the gene matches: 11. The CDR3 covers 15 residues.

In this sample, this clonotype turned up many times. DNA of the CDR3: TGTGCCAGCAGTGAAGCGCTGGTAGCTGGGATAGATACGCAGTATTTT. Its protein is CASSEALVAGIDTQYF. The chain carries TRBV2 and TRBJ2-3; D not resolved. The CDR3 is made up of 16 amino acids. Germline CDR1 SNHLY, CDR2 FYNNEI. Trimming took 0 bases from V and 5 from J, leaving 15 bases between them.

The V and J genes are TRBV10-3 and TRBJ1-5; the D gene is possibly TRBD1 (6 bases). The CDR3 covers 15 residues. From germline, CDR1 is ENHRY and CDR2 SYGVKD. CDR3 sequence (DNA): TGTGTCAGCAGTGAAGGCAGGGGTTACAATCAGCCCCAGCATTTT. As protein: CVSSEGRGYNQPQHF.

This clonotype was recorded a few times. The chain employs TRBV27 and TRBJ1-2; weak D call: TRBD1 (5 bases). Looked up from germline, CDR1 is MNHEY and CDR2 is SMNVEV (reference sequence). Trimming took off 5 bases at V and 5 bases at J, with 21 bases between the two ends. The CDR3 consists of 16 residues. The CDR3 protein is CASSPTVGATPYGYTF. The CDR3 region has the DNA TGTGCCAGCAGTCCAACAGTCGGGGCCACACCTTATGGCTACACCTTC.

This clonotype came up many times. The rearrangement links TRBV9 to TRBJ1-2; TRBD1 agrees at 8 bases. CDR3 length: 15 residues. From germline, CDR1 is SGDLS and CDR2 YYNGEE. V shed 0 bases and J 4 bases; nucleotides not matched to a gene: 5. CDR3 sequence: CASSVETGAGYGYTF. The DNA for the CDR3 is TGTGCCAGCAGCGTAGAGACAGGGGCAGGCTATGGCTACACCTTC. Combining the CDR3 with reference TRBV9 and TRBJ1-2 gives the whole variable domain DSGVTQTPKHLITATGQRVTLRCSPRSGDLSVYWYQQSLDQGLQFLIQYYNGEERAKGNILERFSAQQFPDLHSELNLSSLELGDSALYFCASSVETGAGYGYTFGSGTRLTVV.

This clonotype was found many times. The chain links TRBV5-6 to TRBJ2-2; no reliable D call. V was pared by 4 bases and J by 4 bases, with 14 bases between. Germline loops: CDR1 SGHDT, CDR2 YYEEEE. CDR3 length: 15 amino acids. The CDR3 bases are TGTGCCAGCAGCCAGCTAGTAGTTGGCACCGGGGAGCTGTTTTTT. Translation: CASSQLVVGTGELFF. The variable domain in full, completed from reference TRBV5-6 and TRBJ2-2, reads DAGVTQSPTHLIKTRGQQVTLRCSPKSGHDTVSWYQQALGQGPQFIFQYYEEEERQRGNFPDRFSGHQFPNYSSELNVNALLLGDSALYLCASSQLVVGTGELFFGEGSRLTVL.

This clonotype was seen ten or more times. The rearrangement uses TRBV4-2 and TRBJ1-2, with 8 nucleotides matching TRBD1. Germline loops: CDR1 LGHNA, CDR2 YNFKEQ. The V and J ends lost 0 bases and 2 bases, in that order; junction bases with no gene match: 5. The CDR3 has 16 amino acids. The CDR3 here is CASSQEMTGENYGYTF. CDR3 coding DNA: TGTGCCAGCAGCCAAGAAATGACAGGGGAAAACTATGGCTACACCTTC.

This clonotype was picked up many times. J is TRBJ2-3 and V is TRBV15, with D perhaps being TRBD1 or TRBD2 (5 bases each). This CDR3 comprises 16 residues. Germline CDR1 is LNHNV and CDR2 is YYDKDF (reference sequence). Trimming shortened V by 5 bases and J by 4 bases, and 19 bases separated the two germline ends. The CDR3: CATSRPGTPGPDTQYF. For the CDR3, the DNA is TGTGCCACCAGCCGCCCCGGGACCCCCGGCCCAGATACGCAGTATTTT.

A few counts support this clonotype. A clone one base away is much larger, so this may be a read error. The chain recombines TRBV7-6 with TRBJ2-7; D is possibly TRBD1 or TRBD2 (5 bases each). Germline loops: CDR1 SGHVS, CDR2 FNYEAQ. There are 13 residues in the CDR3. The CDR3 DNA reads as TGTGCCAGCAGCCCTGACCGGGGACGCGAGCGGTACTTC. Residues: CASSPDRGRERYF.

Many counts were recorded for this clonotype. This chain links TRBV6-4 with TRBJ2-5, with TRBD2 matching over 12 bases. Losses at the gene ends were 2 bases for V and 5 bases for J; bases not matched to a gene: 6. The CDR3 contains 16 residues. The germline CDR1 and CDR2 sequences are MRHNA and SNTAGT. The CDR3 DNA is TGTGCCAGCAGTGACATCAAGACTAGCGGGGGTGAGACCCAGTACTTC. It specifies CASSDIKTSGGETQYF.

This clonotype was detected only once. The genes are TRBV10-3 and TRBJ2-3; TRBD2 aligns across 8 bases. CDR3 size: 14 residues. Germline assignment: CDR1 ENHRY and CDR2 SYGVKD. V lost 8 bases, J lost 0 bases, and 4 bases stayed unmatched. In DNA, the CDR3 is TGTGCCATCTTAGCGGGACGCAGCACAGATACGCAGTATTTT. Translating gives CAILAGRSTDTQYF.

This clonotype was seen only a few times. At one end the junction does not follow the germline gene, possibly because of a read error. V gene TRBV29-1 combines with J gene TRBJ2-5, with unresolved D. The CDR3 is 13 residues long. Germline CDR1 and CDR2: SQVTM and ANQGSEA. The DNA for the CDR3 is TGCAGCGGAGCGAAACAGATCCAAGAGACCCAGCACTTC. Translating gives CSGAKQIQETQHF.

The V gene is TRBV7-6, the J gene TRBJ2-5, with D perhaps TRBD2 (6 bases). The V gene's germline CDR1 is SGHVS and CDR2 FNYEAQ. Trimming removed 5 bases at V and 7 bases at J, with 17 bases between. The CDR3 totals 14 residues. The CDR3 sequence is CASSPSAGSGTQYF. In DNA, the CDR3 is TGTGCCAGCAGCCCTAGTGCAGGTAGCGGGACCCAGTACTTC. Full variable domain (remainder filled in from reference TRBV7-6 and TRBJ2-5): GAGVSQSPRYKVTKRGQDVALRCDPISGHVSLYWYRQALGQGPEFLTYFNYEAQQDKSGLPNDRFSAERPEGSISTLTIQRTEQRDSAMYRCASSPSAGSGTQYFGPGTRLLVL.

J is TRBJ1-5 and V is TRBV6-1; D is perhaps TRBD1 (6 bases). Germline assignment: CDR1 MNHNS and CDR2 SASEGT. Between the trimmed V and J ends, which lost 5 bases and 0 bases, there was a span of 20 bases. The CDR3 is 18 amino acids. The CDR3 DNA is TGTGCCAGCAGTCAACGGGGGCAGGGGCGATTTAGCAATCAGCCCCAGCATTTT. Translated: CASSQRGQGRFSNQPQHF.

This clonotype appeared a few times. Just one base apart from a much larger clone, this may be a read error. The gene calls are TRBV20-1 and TRBJ2-5, with 8 bases aligning to TRBD2. The germline CDR1 and CDR2 sequences are DFQATT and SNEGSKA (reference sequence). There are 14 residues in the CDR3. Unmatched junction bases numbered 8, after V lost 1 base and J lost 7 bases. This CDR3 reads CSARGAGEGATQYF. CDR3 bases: TGCAGTGCTAGAGGAGCGGGAGAAGGTGCGACCCAGTACTTC.